Listed here are 14 T cell receptor beta chains from one sample, sequenced in a study of cytomegalovirus exposure and HLA in healthy donors. This PCR relied on a set of 60 Vbeta primers and 13 Jbeta primers. The table came from immunoSEQ multiplex PCR; TCRdb's copy has only in-frame clones and leaves some out. The sample records 100,000 to 150,000 clones, more than 80% being singletons. The sample was PBMCs. These receptors were taken from a man under 40 in good health and CMV-seropositive.

The gene calls are TRBV19 and TRBJ2-2; possible D gene TRBD2, 5 bases. V dropped 1 base and J dropped 0 bases, with 9 bases sitting between them. This CDR3 is 16 amino acids long. Germline lookup yields CDR1 LNHDA and CDR2 SQIVND (reference sequence). As DNA, the CDR3 is TGTGCCAGTAGTATAGTAGCGACGGCGAACACCGGGGAGCTGTTTTTT. It yields the protein CASSIVATANTGELFF.

V usage is TRBV6-1 and J usage is TRBJ1-1, with D possibly being TRBD1 (6 bases). Germline V gene lookup returns CDR1 MNHNS and CDR2 SASEGT. Trimming cost V 3 bases and J 1 base, with 21 bases left between them. The CDR3 has 18 amino acids. CDR3 in DNA: TGTGCCAGCAGTGACCCTTTCGACAGGAAGAAGCCGAACACTGAAGCTTTCTTT. It encodes CASSDPFDRKKPNTEAFF.

The chain has TRBV27 and TRBJ2-1; 8 bases align to TRBD2. The V segment lost 11 bases and the J segment 3 bases; nucleotides outside the gene matches: 9. The CDR3 is 14 residues long. Germline-derived CDR1 and CDR2 are MNHEY and SMNVEV (reference sequence). CDR3: CASKGLAGYNEQFF. Here the CDR3 DNA reads TGTGCCTCAAAGGGGCTAGCGGGCTACAATGAGCAGTTCTTC.

The chain joins TRBV6-4 to TRBJ2-1, with D possibly being TRBD1 (5 bases). The CDR3 is 11 residues long. V shed 6 bases and J shed 9 bases, with 9 bases lying between them. Per the germline V gene, CDR1 is MRHNA and CDR2 is SNTAGT. The CDR3 DNA sequence: TGTGCCAGCAGGGAAGGGGTTGAGCAGTTCTTC. This codes for CASREGVEQFF.

This clone has only a few counts. The chain links TRBV19 to TRBJ1-5; possible D gene TRBD1, 6 bases. Germline V lookup: CDR1 LNHDA, CDR2 SQIVND (reference sequence). V shed 4 bases and J shed 0 bases, with 25 bases lying between them. The CDR3 spans 20 residues. The CDR3 here is CASSTPPSAGARYSNQPQHF. The CDR3 DNA reads as TGTGCCAGTAGTACCCCACCCTCGGCAGGGGCAAGGTATAGCAATCAGCCCCAGCATTTT.

The chain joins TRBV9 to TRBJ1-4; TRBD1 matches at 7 bases. Germline lookup yields CDR1 SGDLS and CDR2 YYNGEE. V shed 3 bases, J shed 3 bases, and the junction held 5 bases outside the gene matches. The CDR3 covers 15 residues. The CDR3: CASSASGTANEKLFF. In nucleotides, the CDR3 is TGTGCCAGCAGCGCCTCCGGGACAGCTAATGAAAAACTGTTTTTT.

CDR3 region: CASSYETGTGIGYTF. The CDR3 DNA sequence: TGTGCCAGCAGTTATGAGACTGGGACAGGAATTGGCTACACCTTC. V is TRBV6-6 and J is TRBJ1-2, with 8 bases identical to TRBD1. The J segment lost 7 bases and the V segment lost 3 bases, leaving 10 bases of the junction unmatched. CDR3 length equals 15 residues. The germline V gene has CDR1 MNHNY and CDR2 SVGAGI (reference sequence).

The J gene is TRBJ1-2, the V gene TRBV30; the D gene is possibly TRBD1 (5 bases). V gave up 3 bases and J gave up 6 bases, with 14 bases separating them. The germline CDR1 and CDR2 sequences are GTSNPN and SVGIG (reference sequence). The CDR3 is made up of 13 amino acids. The chain's CDR3 is CAWSEGLWDGYTF. CDR3 nucleotide sequence: TGTGCCTGGAGCGAGGGACTCTGGGATGGCTACACCTTC.

The chain links TRBV30 to TRBJ1-1; a possible D gene is TRBD1 (5 bases). The V end was cut by 3 bases, the J end by 8 bases, with 16 bases between. CDR1 and CDR2 (germline): GTSNPN, SVGIG (reference sequence). The CDR3 spans 13 residues. This CDR3 reads CAWSSLSGGEAFF. DNA of the CDR3: TGTGCCTGGAGCTCCCTTTCTGGGGGGGAAGCTTTCTTT.

The genes are TRBV29-1 and TRBJ1-2, with unresolved D. Germline V gives CDR1 SQVTM, CDR2 ANQGSEA. V dropped 4 bases and J dropped 2 bases, with 11 bases sitting between them. CDR3 length: 13 residues. For the CDR3, the DNA is TGCAGCGTTGCTCCAGGCCACAACTATGGCTACACCTTC. Encoded protein: CSVAPGHNYGYTF.

V is TRBV27 and J is TRBJ2-7, with D possibly being TRBD1 (6 bases). This CDR3 contains 13 residues. From germline, CDR1 is MNHEY and CDR2 SMNVEV (reference sequence). Deletions cut 3 bases from V and 5 bases from J, with 11 bases between. This chain's CDR3 is CASSFRGPHEQYF. DNA for the CDR3: TGTGCCAGCAGTTTCAGGGGTCCTCACGAGCAGTACTTC.

J is TRBJ2-7 and V is TRBV6-1; maybe TRBD2 (6 bases). The germline V gene has CDR1 MNHNS and CDR2 SASEGT. The CDR3 sequence is 14 residues long. Between the trimmed V and J ends, which lost 6 bases and 4 bases, there was a span of 16 bases. The CDR3 bases are TGTGCCAGCAGCGCCACGGGACTTATTTACGAGCAGTACTTC. It yields the protein CASSATGLIYEQYF.

The DNA for the CDR3 is TGTGCCAGCAGTGAAGCGCGTGGCTACGAGCAGTACTTC. Amino acids: CASSEARGYEQYF. V usage is TRBV6-1 and J usage is TRBJ2-7; D gene uncertain. V lost 0 bases and J 3 bases, leaving 6 bases between the germline ends. From germline, CDR1 is MNHNS and CDR2 SASEGT. CDR3 size: 13 residues.

The rearrangement uses TRBV10-1 and TRBJ2-1; D not resolved. The V end was cut by 0 bases, the J end by 9 bases, with 9 bases between. CDR1 is WNHNN and CDR2 is SYGVQD in the germline V gene (reference sequence). The CDR3 loop spans 13 amino acids. CDR3 nucleotides: TGCGCCAGCAGTGAGTCTTCTACGGGTGAGCAGTTCTTC. This sequence encodes CASSESSTGEQFF.